The rows below give T cell receptor beta chains drawn from one sample of a study of blood T cell repertoires in COVID-19. Profiling relied on immunoSEQ multiplex PCR, and the TCRdb table lists in-frame clones only, not all of them. The sample contains around 160,000 clones, about nine tenths of which appear only once. Sequenced sample: peripheral blood. The receptor set was obtained from a man younger than 35 with acute or convalescent COVID-19. The conserved cysteine and the conserved F or W are not part of the CDR3 here. A D gene is named only where the DNA matches it firmly.

CDR3 protein	D gene	V gene	J gene
ASSPSRDRPYEQY	TRBD1	TRBV27	TRBJ2-7
ASSRSGTGVEEQY	TRBD1	TRBV7-2	TRBJ2-7
ASIKTGGARDEKLF	TRBD1	TRBV19	TRBJ1-4
ASSLARTGNTEAF	TRBD1	TRBV7-9	TRBJ1-1
AWTLPSRPGQPQH	-	TRBV30	TRBJ1-5
ASSLWFLRGYT	-	TRBV7-2	TRBJ1-2
AWSVQRTSGLTYEQY	TRBD2	TRBV30	TRBJ2-7
ASRMNTGELF	-	TRBV6-5	TRBJ2-2
ASRTTGAGNTIY	-	TRBV27	TRBJ1-3
ASSLGRVTEAF	-	TRBV5-4	TRBJ1-1
ASSPLAGSNEQF	TRBD2	TRBV27	TRBJ2-1
SVGWQGGSGELF	TRBD2	TRBV29-1	TRBJ2-2
ASGTTDRVLLAKNIQY	-	TRBV27	TRBJ2-4
ASGLQETQY	-	TRBV3-1/TRBV3-2	TRBJ2-5
ASSTQMQPQH	-	TRBV6-4	TRBJ1-5
ASSPERPYGYT	-	TRBV18	TRBJ1-2
ASSQDLSQGNYGYT	TRBD1	TRBV3-1/TRBV3-2	TRBJ1-2
ASSLGSGIVTEAF	-	TRBV5-1	TRBJ1-1
AWSGDRGFEAF	TRBD1	TRBV30	TRBJ1-1
ASSPGQFYEQY	TRBD1	TRBV7-2	TRBJ2-7
ASSILMNTEAF	-	TRBV7-9	TRBJ1-1
ASTGTWPNTEAF	-	TRBV9	TRBJ1-1
ASSLGTGAYNEQF	TRBD1	TRBV28	TRBJ2-1
ASSSGLGYEQY	-	TRBV6-5	TRBJ2-7
SVVPGQGAYEQY	TRBD1	TRBV29-1	TRBJ2-7
ASAPGQGATEQY	-	TRBV18	TRBJ2-7
ATSRDGAGVADTQY	TRBD2	TRBV15	TRBJ2-3
ASSPTGQGYDGNTIY	TRBD1	TRBV18	TRBJ1-3
ASSPSGQGARTEAF	TRBD1	TRBV5-8	TRBJ1-1
ASSLVPAGAKNIQY	TRBD2	TRBV7-2	TRBJ2-4
ASSRTSGKSYNEQF	TRBD2	TRBV3-1/TRBV3-2	TRBJ2-1
ASSSYRGDT	TRBD1	TRBV7-2	TRBJ1-2
ASSQVVGGTEAF	-	TRBV3-1/TRBV3-2	TRBJ1-1
ASSGRGSRSTEAF	-	TRBV5-1	TRBJ1-1
ASGPPGTDEKLF	TRBD1	TRBV28	TRBJ1-4
ASSSGTGYEQY	TRBD1	TRBV6-5	TRBJ2-7
ASSVNFDSYNEQF	-	TRBV9	TRBJ2-1
AWSVRLPSSYNEQF	-	TRBV30	TRBJ2-1